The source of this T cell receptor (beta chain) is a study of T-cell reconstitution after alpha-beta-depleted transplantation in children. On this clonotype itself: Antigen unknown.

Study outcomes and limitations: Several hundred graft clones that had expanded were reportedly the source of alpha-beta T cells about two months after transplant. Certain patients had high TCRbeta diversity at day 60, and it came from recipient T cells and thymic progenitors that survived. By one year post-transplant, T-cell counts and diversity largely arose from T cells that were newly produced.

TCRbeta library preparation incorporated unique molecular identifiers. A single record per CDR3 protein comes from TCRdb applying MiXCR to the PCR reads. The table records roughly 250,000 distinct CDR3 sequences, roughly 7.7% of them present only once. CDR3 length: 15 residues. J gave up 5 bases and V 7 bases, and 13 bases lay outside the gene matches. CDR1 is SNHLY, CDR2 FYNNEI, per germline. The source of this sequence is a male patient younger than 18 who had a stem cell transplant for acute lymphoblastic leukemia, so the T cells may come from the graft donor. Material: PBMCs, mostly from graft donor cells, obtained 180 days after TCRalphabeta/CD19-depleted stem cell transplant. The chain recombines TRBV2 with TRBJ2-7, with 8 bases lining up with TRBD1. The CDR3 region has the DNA TGTGCCAGCATGCAGGGACAGGCCTTCGTGCACGAGCAGTACTTC. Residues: CASMQGQAFVHEQYF. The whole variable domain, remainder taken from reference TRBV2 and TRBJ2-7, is EPEVTQTPSHQVTQMGQEVILRCVPISNHLYFYWYRQILGQKVEFLVSFYNNEISEKSEIFDDQFSVERPDGSNFTLKIRSTKLEDSAMYFCASMQGQAFVHEQYFGPGTRLTVT.